This T cell receptor (beta chain) is drawn from a study of CD8 T cells in Susac syndrome. RNA totalling about 0.45 to 1 ug underwent reverse transcription with random hexamers. TCRdb ran MiXCR on the immunoSEQ multiplex PCR reads and lists one entry per CDR3 protein. This sample has 250,000 to 300,000 distinct CDR3 sequences, with roughly 84% found just once. Notes on this clonotype: Its antigen is currently unknown.

General study findings and limits: It was acknowledged in the study that the number of individuals who were included in its TCR sequencing and HLA analysis was relatively small.

Purification of the CD8+ and CD4+ T cells relied on negative isolation, and TEMRA cells underwent FACS enrichment. This CDR3 has 15 residues. The germline CDR1 and CDR2 sequences are KGHSH and LQKENI. Trimming left V 7 bases short and J 4 bases short, with 17 bases between. This sequence was found in a human donor with multiple sclerosis. This chain joins TRBV18 and TRBJ2-1; D not resolved. The sample taken for sequencing was CD8+ T cells from PBMCs. CDR3: CASFVVGMDYNEQFF. The CDR3 region has the DNA TGTGCCAGCTTCGTGGTCGGAATGGATTACAATGAGCAGTTCTTC.